This T cell receptor (beta chain) was documented in a study of graft-versus-host responses after intestinal transplantation. Concerning this clone itself: Its antigen is still unknown.

The V gene lost 5 bases and the J gene lost 4 bases, with 17 bases spanning the gap. The CDR3 sequence is 15 residues long. The germline CDR1 and CDR2 sequences are SEHNR and FQNEAQ (reference sequence). The assay was immunoSEQ multiplex PCR, and TCRdb's table has in-frame clones only and misses some. The sample records around 76,000 clones, approximately 93% being singletons. The source is a human donor who received an intestinal transplant. The chain joins TRBV7-9 to TRBJ1-2; maybe TRBD1 (5 bases). The sequencing here drew on unstimulated CD8+ T cells sorted from spleen or lymph node cells, taken before intestinal transplant. In DNA form, the CDR3 reads TGTGCCAGCAGCCCCGGGACCCCACACCTCTATGGCTACACCTTC. This gives the protein CASSPGTPHLYGYTF.